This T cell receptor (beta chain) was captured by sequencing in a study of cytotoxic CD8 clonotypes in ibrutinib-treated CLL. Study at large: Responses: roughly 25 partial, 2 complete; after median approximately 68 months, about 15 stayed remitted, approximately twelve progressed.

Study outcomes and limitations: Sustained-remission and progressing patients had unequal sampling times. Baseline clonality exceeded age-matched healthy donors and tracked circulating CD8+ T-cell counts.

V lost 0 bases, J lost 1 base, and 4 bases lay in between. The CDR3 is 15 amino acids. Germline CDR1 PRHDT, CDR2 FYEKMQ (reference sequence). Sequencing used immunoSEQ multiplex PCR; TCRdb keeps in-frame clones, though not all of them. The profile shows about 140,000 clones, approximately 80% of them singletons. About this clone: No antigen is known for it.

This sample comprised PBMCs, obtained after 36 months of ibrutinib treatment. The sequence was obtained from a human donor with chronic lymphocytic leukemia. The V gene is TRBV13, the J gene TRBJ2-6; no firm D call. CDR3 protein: CASSLGHSGANVLTF. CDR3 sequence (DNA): TGTGCCAGCAGCTTAGGTCATTCTGGGGCCAACGTCCTGACTTTC. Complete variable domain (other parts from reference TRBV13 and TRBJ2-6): AAGVIQSPRHLIKEKRETATLKCYPIPRHDTVYWYQQGPGQDPQFLISFYEKMQSDKGSIPDRFSAQQFSDYHSELNMSSLELGDSALYFCASSLGHSGANVLTFGAGSRLTVL.